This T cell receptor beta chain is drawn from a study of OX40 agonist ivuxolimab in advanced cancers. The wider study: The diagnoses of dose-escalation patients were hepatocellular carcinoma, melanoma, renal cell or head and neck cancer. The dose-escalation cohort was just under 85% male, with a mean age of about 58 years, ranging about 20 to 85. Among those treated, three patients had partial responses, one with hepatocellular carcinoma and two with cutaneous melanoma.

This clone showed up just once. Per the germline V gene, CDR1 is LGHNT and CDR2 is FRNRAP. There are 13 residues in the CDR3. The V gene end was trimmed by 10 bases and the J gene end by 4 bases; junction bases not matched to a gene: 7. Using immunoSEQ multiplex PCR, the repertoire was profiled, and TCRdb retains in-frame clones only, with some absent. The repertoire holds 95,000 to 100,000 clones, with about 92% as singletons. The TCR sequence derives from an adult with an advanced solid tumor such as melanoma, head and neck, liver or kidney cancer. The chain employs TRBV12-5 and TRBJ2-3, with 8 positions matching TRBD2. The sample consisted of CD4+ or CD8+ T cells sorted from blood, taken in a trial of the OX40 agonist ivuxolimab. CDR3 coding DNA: TGTGCTACTCTTAAAGCGGGAGCAGATACGCAGTATTTT. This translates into CATLKAGADTQYF. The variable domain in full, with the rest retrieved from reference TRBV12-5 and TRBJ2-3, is DARVTQTPRHKVTEMGQEVTMRCQPILGHNTVFWYRQTMMQGLELLAYFRNRAPLDDSGMPKDRFSAEMPDATLATLKIQPSEPRDSAVYFCATLKAGADTQYFGPGTRLTVL.